One sample yielded the 2 T cell receptor beta chains listed below, sequenced in a study of blood T cell repertoires in COVID-19. The data were produced by immunoSEQ multiplex PCR, yet TCRdb's version contains in-frame clones alone and is incomplete. The sample holds more than 95,000 clones, roughly 80% seen once. Sequenced sample: peripheral blood. These receptors all come from a man aged 60-69 years with acute or convalescent COVID-19.

This clone has a single count. This chain uses TRBV10-3 with TRBJ2-7, with 12 bases fitting TRBD1. The CDR3 totals 15 residues. Germline CDR1 ENHRY, CDR2 SYGVKD. V lost 0 bases, J lost 9 bases, and 6 bases stayed unmatched. CDR3 sequence: CAISESTGQGARQYF. The DNA for the CDR3 is TGTGCCATCAGTGAGTCTACGGGACAGGGGGCTCGGCAGTACTTC.

V and J are TRBV5-1 and TRBJ2-5; 7 nucleotides agree with TRBD2. This CDR3 comprises 14 residues. V trimming: 3 bases; J trimming: 1 base; junction bases outside the gene matches: 3. Germline lookup yields CDR1 SGHRS and CDR2 YFSETQ. In nucleotides, the CDR3 is TGCGCCAGCAGCTCCTTAGCGGGCCAAGAGACCCAGTACTTC. Translating gives CASSSLAGQETQYF.